The source of this T cell receptor (beta chain) is a study of T cells in Graves' hyperthyroidism and ophthalmopathy. RNA transcripts were the template for amplifying TCR beta CDR3 regions. Researchers ran a first-round RT-PCR on the TCR CDR3 using the HTBI primer set. One entry per CDR3 protein, called by TCRdb with MiXCR from the multiplex PCR reads. The table has approximately 610,000 distinct CDR3 sequences, roughly 15% seen once. Based on clinical symptoms, serum thyroxine and TRAb, thyroid ultrasound and orbital computed tomography, diagnoses were reached. The germline V gene has CDR1 SGHRS and CDR2 YFSETQ. This CDR3 is 14 amino acids long. With 4 bases removed from V and 3 bases from J, the gap between germline ends came to 14 bases. This clonotype showed up many times.

The sequencing input was blood. The receptor was derived from a woman in her thirties or forties with Graves' ophthalmopathy. The rearrangement joins TRBV5-1 to TRBJ2-7; a weak D match, TRBD1 (6 bases). CDR3 sequence (DNA): TGCGCCAGCAGCCAAGGGGGTGTAATCTACGAGCAGTACTTC. Protein product: CASSQGGVIYEQYF.